This T cell receptor (beta chain) came from a study of T cell clonality in common variable immunodeficiency. General study findings and limits: Fewer TCRbeta clones were shared among CVID subjects than controls.

Most patients and controls had Caucasian heritage. Each donor provided about 4.5 to 8.5 ml of heparinized whole blood. This clone was detected only a few times. Its antigen is still unknown. Profiling relied on immunoSEQ multiplex PCR, and the TCRdb table lists in-frame clones only, not all of them. Singletons are absent from the sample, which has approximately 56,000 clones. The sample taken for sequencing was peripheral blood mononuclear cells. The clonotype comes from a person between 18 and 75 years old in good health.

Incomplete CDR3 DNA: TGTGCCAGCAGCTCCCAGACAGATACG. Protein: CASSSQTDT. The whole CDR3 reads CASSSQTDTQYF. This chain connects TRBV7-9 to TRBJ2-3; D is ambiguous. The read halts 3 residues ahead of the CDR3 end, with the missing end drawn from the germline J gene. The CDR3 runs 12 residues. V was shortened by 4 bases and J by 3 bases, with 5 bases between the two germline ends. Germline loops: CDR1 SEHNR, CDR2 FQNEAQ (reference sequence).